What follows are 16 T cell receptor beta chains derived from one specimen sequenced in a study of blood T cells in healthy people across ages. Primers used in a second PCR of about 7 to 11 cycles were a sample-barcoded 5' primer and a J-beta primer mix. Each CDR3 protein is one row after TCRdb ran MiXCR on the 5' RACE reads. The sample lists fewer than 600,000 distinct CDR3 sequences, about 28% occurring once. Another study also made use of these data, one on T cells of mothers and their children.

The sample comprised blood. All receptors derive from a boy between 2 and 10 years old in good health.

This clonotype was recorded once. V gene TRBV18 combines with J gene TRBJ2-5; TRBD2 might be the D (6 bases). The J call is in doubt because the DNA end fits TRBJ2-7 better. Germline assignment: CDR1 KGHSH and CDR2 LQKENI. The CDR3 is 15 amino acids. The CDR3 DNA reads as TGTGCCAGCTCAATAGGCCCGCGGGGTAGCAACGAGCAGTACTTC. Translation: CASSIGPRGSNEQYF.

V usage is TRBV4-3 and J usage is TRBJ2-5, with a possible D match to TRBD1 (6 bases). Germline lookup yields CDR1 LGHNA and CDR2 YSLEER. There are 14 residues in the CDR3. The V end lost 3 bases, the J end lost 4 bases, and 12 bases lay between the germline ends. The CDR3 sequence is CASSHDRSPETQYF. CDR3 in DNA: TGCGCCAGCAGCCATGACAGGTCCCCAGAGACCCAGTACTTC.

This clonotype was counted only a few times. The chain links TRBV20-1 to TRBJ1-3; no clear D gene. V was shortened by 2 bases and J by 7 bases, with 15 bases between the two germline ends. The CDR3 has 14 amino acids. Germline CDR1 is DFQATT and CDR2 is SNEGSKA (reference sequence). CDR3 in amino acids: CSARYDAFSNTIYF. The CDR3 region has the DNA TGCAGTGCTAGATACGATGCGTTCTCGAACACCATATATTTT.

CDR3 protein: CSASLLDRNTEAFF. In nucleotides, the CDR3 is TGCAGTGCTAGCCTTCTGGACCGGAACACTGAAGCTTTCTTT. The J gene is TRBJ1-1, the V gene TRBV20-1; D gene unclear. CDR3 length: 14 amino acids. Germline V lookup: CDR1 DFQATT, CDR2 SNEGSKA (reference sequence). V lost 3 bases to trimming and J lost 1 base, with 12 bases between them.

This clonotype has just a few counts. The CDR3 region has the DNA TGTGCCAGCAGTGGGGACAGGGTTAACAATGAGCAGTTCTTC. Its protein product is CASSGDRVNNEQFF. The V call is TRBV12-3 or TRBV12-4, the J call TRBJ2-1; 9 bases map to TRBD1. With 5 bases clipped from V and 5 bases from J, the junction kept 4 bases outside the gene matches. This CDR3 has 14 residues.

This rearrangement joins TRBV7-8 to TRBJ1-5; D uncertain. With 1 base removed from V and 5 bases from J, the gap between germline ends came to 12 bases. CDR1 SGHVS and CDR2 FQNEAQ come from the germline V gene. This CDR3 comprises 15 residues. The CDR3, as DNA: TGTGCCAGCAGCTTAGGGAGTCGGGGAGATCAGCCCCAGCATTTT. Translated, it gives CASSLGSRGDQPQHF.

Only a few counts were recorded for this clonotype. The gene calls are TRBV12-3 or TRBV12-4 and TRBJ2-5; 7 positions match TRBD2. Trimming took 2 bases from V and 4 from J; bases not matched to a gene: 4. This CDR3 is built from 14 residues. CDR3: CASSLMGGGETQYF. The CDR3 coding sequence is TGTGCCAGCAGTTTAATGGGGGGGGGAGAGACCCAGTACTTC.

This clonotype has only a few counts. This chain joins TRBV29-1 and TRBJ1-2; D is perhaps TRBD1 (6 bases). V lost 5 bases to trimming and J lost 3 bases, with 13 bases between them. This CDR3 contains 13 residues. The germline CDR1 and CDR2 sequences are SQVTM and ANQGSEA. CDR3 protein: CSVTTGTHYGYTF. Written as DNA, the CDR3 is TGCAGCGTTACAACCGGGACACACTATGGCTACACCTTC.

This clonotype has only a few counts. The CDR3 protein is CSARDTGLGTQYF. The CDR3 DNA is TGCAGTGCTAGAGATACCGGGCTCGGGACCCAGTACTTC. The V and J genes are TRBV20-1 and TRBJ2-5; D is ambiguous. Trimming cost V 0 bases and J 7 bases, with 12 bases left between them. The germline gives CDR1 DFQATT, CDR2 SNEGSKA (reference sequence). The CDR3 contains 13 residues.

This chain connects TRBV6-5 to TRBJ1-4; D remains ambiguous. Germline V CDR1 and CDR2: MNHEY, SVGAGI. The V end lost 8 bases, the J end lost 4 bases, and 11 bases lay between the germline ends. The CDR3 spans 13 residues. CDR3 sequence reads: CASQRGINEKLFF. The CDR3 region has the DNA TGTGCCAGCCAGCGAGGGATTAATGAAAAACTGTTTTTT.

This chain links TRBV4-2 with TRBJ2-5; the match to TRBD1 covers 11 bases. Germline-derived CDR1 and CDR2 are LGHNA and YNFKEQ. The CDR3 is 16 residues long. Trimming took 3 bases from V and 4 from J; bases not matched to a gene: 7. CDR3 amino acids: CASSQGGTGGGETQYF. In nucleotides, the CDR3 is TGTGCCAGCAGCCAGGGAGGGACAGGGGGAGGAGAGACCCAGTACTTC.

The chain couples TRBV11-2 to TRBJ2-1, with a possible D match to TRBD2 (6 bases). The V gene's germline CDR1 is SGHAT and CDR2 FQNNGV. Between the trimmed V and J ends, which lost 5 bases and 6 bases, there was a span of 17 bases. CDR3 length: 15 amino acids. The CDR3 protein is CASSADYLSGNEQFF. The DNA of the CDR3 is TGTGCCAGCAGCGCGGACTACCTATCCGGCAATGAGCAGTTCTTC.

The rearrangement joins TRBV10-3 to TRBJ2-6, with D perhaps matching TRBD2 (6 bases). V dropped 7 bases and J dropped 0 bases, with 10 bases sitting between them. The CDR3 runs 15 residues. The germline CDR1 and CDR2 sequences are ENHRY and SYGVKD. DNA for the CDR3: TGTGCCATCATGGGAGGCCACTCTGGGGCCAACGTCCTGACTTTC. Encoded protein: CAIMGGHSGANVLTF.

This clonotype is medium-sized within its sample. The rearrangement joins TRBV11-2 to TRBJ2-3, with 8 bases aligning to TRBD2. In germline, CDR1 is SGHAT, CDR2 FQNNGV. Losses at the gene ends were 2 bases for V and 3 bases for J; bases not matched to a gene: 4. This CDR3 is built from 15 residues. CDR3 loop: CASSLQRGRTDTQYF. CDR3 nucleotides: TGTGCCAGCAGCTTACAGCGGGGGAGAACAGATACGCAGTATTTT.

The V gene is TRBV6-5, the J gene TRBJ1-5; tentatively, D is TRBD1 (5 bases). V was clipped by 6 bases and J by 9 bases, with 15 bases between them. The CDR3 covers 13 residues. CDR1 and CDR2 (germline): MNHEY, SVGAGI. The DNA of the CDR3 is TGTGCCAGCAGCTACGACATGCAGGGGCCCCAGCATTTT. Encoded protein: CASSYDMQGPQHF.

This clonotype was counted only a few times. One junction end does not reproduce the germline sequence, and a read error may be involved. CDR3 in amino acids: CAISNTPGQGGNIQYF. CDR3 sequence (DNA): TGTGCCATCAGTAACACTCCGGGACAGGGAGGAAACATTCAGTACTTC. This chain links TRBV28 with TRBJ2-4, with 9 bases lining up with TRBD1. Germline loops: CDR1 MDHEN, CDR2 SYDVKM. This CDR3 contains 16 residues. The whole variable domain, filled in from reference TRBV28 and TRBJ2-4, reads DVKVTQSSRYLVKRTGEKVFLECVQDMDHENMFWYRQDPGLGLRLIYFSYDVKMKEKGDIPEGYSVSREKKERFSLILESASTNQTSMYLCAISNTPGQGGNIQYFGAGTRLSVL.